The entry that follows covers one T cell receptor (beta chain) sequence. The antigen is unknown. This record comes from a study of CD8+ T cells in alopecia areata. Treatment of the sample: oral pan-JAK inhibitor, 5-10 mg twice daily. Alopecia areata patients gave lesional scalp punch biopsies and peripheral blood samples. The CDR3 totals 15 residues. CDR1 and CDR2 from the germline V gene are SGHRS and YFSETQ. Trimming took off 4 bases at V and 8 bases at J, with 21 bases between the two ends. Investigators isolated RNA and reverse transcribed it into cDNA to act as the sequencing template. Profiling relied on immunoSEQ multiplex PCR, and the TCRdb table lists in-frame clones only, not all of them. Altogether approximately 150,000 clones are present, about 60% being singletons, with the ten largest covering more than 13%. Study-wide points: An increase in clonality over normal scalp was evident in lesional scalp, especially alopecia totalis/universalis.

The chain joins TRBV5-1 to TRBJ1-2, with TRBD1 as a possible D gene (5 bases). This clonotype originated in a human donor with alopecia areata. Material: CD4+ T cells sorted from blood, obtained at week 24, from a patient treated with tofacitinib. The CDR3 coding sequence is TGCGCCAGCAGCACAATGACCGGGACGGCGGAAGGCTACACCTTC. This encodes CASSTMTGTAEGYTF. The whole variable domain, remainder taken from reference TRBV5-1 and TRBJ1-2, is KAGVTQTPRYLIKTRGQQVTLSCSPISGHRSVSWYQQTPGQGLQFLFEYFSETQRNKGNFPGRFSGRQFSNSRSEMNVSTLELGDSALYLCASSTMTGTAEGYTFGSGTRLTVV.